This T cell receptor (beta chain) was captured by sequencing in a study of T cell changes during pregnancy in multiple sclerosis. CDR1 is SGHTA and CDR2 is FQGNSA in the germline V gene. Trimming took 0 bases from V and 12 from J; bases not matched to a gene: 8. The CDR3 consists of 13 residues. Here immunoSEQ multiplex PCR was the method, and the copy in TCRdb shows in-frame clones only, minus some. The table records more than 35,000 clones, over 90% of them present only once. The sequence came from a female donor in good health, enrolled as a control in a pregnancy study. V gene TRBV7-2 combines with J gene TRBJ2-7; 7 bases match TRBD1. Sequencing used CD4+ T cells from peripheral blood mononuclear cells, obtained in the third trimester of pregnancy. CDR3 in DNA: TGTGCCAGCAGCTTAGCCGTTAAACAGGGGTTGTACTTC. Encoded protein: CASSLAVKQGLYF.